Below are 25 T cell receptor beta chains sequenced from a single sample in a study of T cell responses to AZD1222 COVID-19 vaccine (dated by TCRdb to about 2021). The protocol used for the library was the immunoSEQ multiplex PCR assay. TCRdb mirrors the immuneACCESS table, restricted to in-frame sequences. Some clones are absent from its copies; in checked studies, under half trace to an unresolved V gene, and the reason for the others is unknown. This sample holds 140,000 to 150,000 clones; 70% to 90% were observed only once. The ten largest clones add up to approximately 5.1% of the sample. The sample's time point label, decoded: about 28 days (+/-7) after the second vaccine dose. Read against the paper, the sample's treatment or condition label means: meningococcal conjugate vaccine given as trial control. Sequenced material: peripheral blood, taken 28 days after the second dose of the MenACWY control vaccine. These receptors all come from an adult who received the MenACWY meningococcal vaccine as a control.

The genes are TRBV12-3 or TRBV12-4 and TRBJ2-1; D not resolved. This CDR3 comprises 12 residues. V was shortened by 3 bases and J by 6 bases, with 6 bases between the two germline ends. CDR3 DNA sequence: TGTGCCAGCAGTTTTCAGCGCAATGAGCAGTTCTTC. Protein product: CASSFQRNEQFF.

V and J are TRBV28 and TRBJ1-5, with 7 positions matching TRBD1. The CDR3 is 19 residues long. V trimming: 2 bases; J trimming: 7 bases; junction bases outside the gene matches: 20. The germline V gene encodes CDR1 MDHEN and CDR2 SYDVKM. CDR3 coding DNA: TGTGCCAGCAGTTTAAGTACAGGGGCTAAAGATTCGACAAGGCAGCCCCAGCATTTT. As protein: CASSLSTGAKDSTRQPQHF.

The chain carries TRBV7-9 and TRBJ1-1; possible D gene TRBD1, 5 bases. Germline CDR1 and CDR2: SEHNR and FQNEAQ (reference sequence). The CDR3 loop spans 17 amino acids. V was pared by 2 bases and J by 1 base, with 17 bases between. In DNA form, the CDR3 reads TGTGCCAGCAGCTTACTAAGGTTCGGACAACGGAACACTGAAGCTTTCTTT. Translation gives CASSLLRFGQRNTEAFF.

The chain joins TRBV7-9 to TRBJ2-3; no firm D call. Germline assignment: CDR1 SEHNR and CDR2 FQNEAQ (reference sequence). Trimming shortened V by 5 bases and J by 0 bases, and 12 bases separated the two germline ends. This CDR3 has 15 amino acids. DNA for the CDR3: TGTGCCAGCAGCCCCCACGGCGGAAGCACAGATACGCAGTATTTT. Encoded protein: CASSPHGGSTDTQYF.

V usage is TRBV7-2 and J usage is TRBJ1-5; D unclear. Germline V gives CDR1 SGHTA, CDR2 FQGNSA. The V gene lost 4 bases and the J gene lost 6 bases, with 10 bases spanning the gap. There are 13 residues in the CDR3. CDR3 DNA sequence: TGTGCCAGCAGCTCAGAGGGTATTCAGCCCCAGCATTTT. It encodes CASSSEGIQPQHF.

The chain recombines TRBV28 with TRBJ1-6; TRBD1 matches 9 bases. The length of the CDR3 is 17 residues. Germline V lookup: CDR1 MDHEN, CDR2 SYDVKM. V lost 5 bases and J lost 3; bases outside the gene matches: 8. CDR3 sequence: CASSRTGGPLYNSPLHF. CDR3 DNA: TGTGCCAGCAGTCGTACAGGGGGCCCCCTCTATAATTCACCCCTCCACTTT.

The CDR3 bases are TGTGCCAGCAGTTTCAGGGTTGAGCAGTTCTTC. Protein product: CASSFRVEQFF. The rearrangement links TRBV11-3 to TRBJ2-1; D perhaps matches TRBD1 (5 bases). Germline CDR1 and CDR2: SGHNT and YENEEA. The CDR3 covers 11 residues. Trimming left V 6 bases short and J 9 bases short, with 9 bases between.

The chain employs TRBV7-3 and TRBJ2-3; D is ambiguous. Germline assignment: CDR1 SGHTA and CDR2 FQGTGA. This CDR3 has 13 residues. Trimming took off 5 bases at V and 6 bases at J, with 12 bases between the two ends. The CDR3 loop is CASSLNQMDTQYF. The CDR3 nucleotides are TGTGCCAGCAGCCTGAACCAAATGGATACGCAGTATTTT. Combining the CDR3 with reference TRBV7-3 and TRBJ2-3 gives the whole variable domain GAGVSQTPSNKVTEKGKYVELRCDPISGHTALYWYRQSLGQGPEFLIYFQGTGAADDSGLPNDRFFAVRPEGSVSTLKIQRTERGDSAVYLCASSLNQMDTQYFGPGTRLTVL.

Notes on this clone: Mismatch with germline at one junction end may stem from a read error. V and J are TRBV3-1 (or the pseudogene TRBV3-2) and TRBJ1-2; 9 nucleotides align to TRBD1. The CDR3 is made up of 11 amino acids. Germline CDR1 and CDR2: LGHDT and YNNKEL (reference sequence). CDR3 amino acids: CASSQGTGAYF. In nucleotides, the CDR3 is TGTGCCAGCAGCCAAGGGACAGGGGCTTACTTC.

This clone was found a few times. V gene TRBV5-5 combines with J gene TRBJ1-1, with 7 nucleotides matching TRBD1. The CDR3 extends over 15 amino acids. V dropped 2 bases and J dropped 3; count of bases not matched to a gene: 7. CDR1 and CDR2 from the germline V gene are SGHKS and YYEKEE (reference sequence). The CDR3 DNA sequence: TGTGCCAGCAGCTTTGGTCGACAGGGTCACACTGAAGCTTTCTTT. This gives the protein CASSFGRQGHTEAFF.

This sequence joins TRBV5-1 and TRBJ2-3; D might be TRBD1 (6 bases). Trimming left V 0 bases short and J 3 bases short, with 11 bases between. This CDR3 comprises 15 residues. From germline, CDR1 is SGHRS and CDR2 YFSETQ. The CDR3 is CASSLDRGRTDTQYF. The CDR3 bases are TGCGCCAGCAGCTTGGATAGGGGGAGAACAGATACGCAGTATTTT.

This chain connects TRBV7-9 to TRBJ1-1, with a weak D call TRBD1 (5 bases). CDR1 and CDR2 from the germline V gene are SEHNR and FQNEAQ (reference sequence). The CDR3 covers 15 residues. The V end lost 0 bases, the J end lost 3 bases, and 11 bases lay between the germline ends. The CDR3 region has the DNA TGTGCCAGCAGCTTAGCATCGGGGGATCACACTGAAGCTTTCTTT. It yields the protein CASSLASGDHTEAFF.

The CDR3, as DNA: TGTGCCAGCAGCTTGGGGACAGGGGTAGGTTCACCCCTCCACTTT. Residues: CASSLGTGVGSPLHF. The genes are TRBV5-5 and TRBJ1-6; 9 nucleotides match TRBD1. The CDR3 sequence is 15 residues long. Per the germline V gene, CDR1 is SGHKS and CDR2 is YYEKEE (reference sequence). Unmatched junction bases numbered 4, after V lost 0 bases and J lost 9 bases.

The gene calls are TRBV21-1 and TRBJ2-7; the DNA was not compared with TRBD2, the D call given in the table. TRBV21-1 is a listed pseudogene. This CDR3 contains 16 residues. CDR3 loop: CASSKISRPNPYEQYF. CDR3 in DNA: TGTGCCAGCAGCAAAATTTCTAGACCGAACCCCTACGAGCAGTACTTC.

The chain employs TRBV11-3 and TRBJ1-1; 7 positions agree with TRBD1. Germline trimming cut 4 bases from V and 13 bases from J; bases unmatched to any gene: 9. Germline V gene data show CDR1 as SGHNT and CDR2 as YENEEA. This CDR3 spans 12 amino acids. The CDR3 protein is CASSSIQGHVFF. The CDR3, as DNA: TGTGCCAGCAGCTCAATACAGGGGCACGTTTTCTTT.

The V gene is TRBV7-3, the J gene TRBJ1-2; 12 bases line up with TRBD1. V lost 0 bases and J lost 8; bases outside the gene matches: 4. The germline CDR1 and CDR2 sequences are SGHTA and FQGTGA. This CDR3 region has 15 residues. CDR3 coding DNA: TGTGCCAGCAGCTTAACGGGACAGGGGGCTGGCGGCTACACCTTC. This translates into CASSLTGQGAGGYTF.

J is TRBJ2-1 and V is TRBV5-1, with D unclear. Trimming left V 0 bases short and J 10 bases short, with 5 bases between. The germline V gene has CDR1 SGHRS and CDR2 YFSETQ. The CDR3 length is 11 residues. The CDR3 reads CASSLGPEQFF. For the CDR3, the DNA is TGCGCCAGCAGCTTGGGACCCGAGCAGTTCTTC.

This clone was recorded a few times. The chain combines TRBV5-1 with TRBJ2-1; D unresolved. V was shortened by 1 base and J by 5 bases, with 4 bases between the two germline ends. The V gene's germline CDR1 is SGHRS and CDR2 YFSETQ. There are 12 residues in the CDR3. CDR3 protein: CASSLTNNEQFF. The CDR3 DNA is TGCGCCAGCAGCTTGACCAACAATGAGCAGTTCTTC. Filled out from reference TRBV5-1 and TRBJ2-1, the complete variable domain reads KAGVTQTPRYLIKTRGQQVTLSCSPISGHRSVSWYQQTPGQGLQFLFEYFSETQRNKGNFPGRFSGRQFSNSRSEMNVSTLELGDSALYLCASSLTNNEQFFGPGTRLTVL.

The V and J genes are TRBV5-1 and TRBJ2-7; D might be TRBD2 (5 bases). CDR3 length: 14 amino acids. With 0 bases removed from V and 0 bases from J, the gap between germline ends came to 7 bases. Germline values: CDR1 SGHRS, CDR2 YFSETQ. CDR3 amino acids: CASSLVGDSYEQYF. The CDR3 coding sequence is TGCGCCAGCAGCTTGGTCGGGGACTCCTACGAGCAGTACTTC. The whole variable domain, filled in from reference TRBV5-1 and TRBJ2-7, reads KAGVTQTPRYLIKTRGQQVTLSCSPISGHRSVSWYQQTPGQGLQFLFEYFSETQRNKGNFPGRFSGRQFSNSRSEMNVSTLELGDSALYLCASSLVGDSYEQYFGPGTRLTVT.

V and J are TRBV4-3 and TRBJ2-7, with D uncertain. The germline V gene has CDR1 LGHNA and CDR2 YSLEER. CDR3 length: 15 amino acids. The V end lost 2 bases, the J end lost 2 bases, and 13 bases lay between the germline ends. CDR3 coding DNA: TGCGCCAGCAGCCAACTCCCTGCTGCAGCCTACGAGCAGTACTTC. Encoded protein: CASSQLPAAAYEQYF.

The V call is TRBV2, the J call TRBJ2-7, with 12 bases aligning to TRBD2. The CDR3 runs to 13 residues. Germline assignment: CDR1 SNHLY and CDR2 FYNNEI. With 5 bases clipped from V and 7 bases from J, the junction kept 3 bases outside the gene matches. The CDR3 loop is CASSLAGGGEQYF. The CDR3 nucleotides read TGTGCCAGCAGTCTAGCGGGAGGGGGTGAGCAGTACTTC.

V and J are TRBV30 and TRBJ1-1; D call uncertain. The V gene's germline CDR1 is GTSNPN and CDR2 SVGIG (reference sequence). Between the trimmed V and J ends, which lost 1 base and 11 bases, there was a span of 11 bases. CDR3 length: 11 residues. The CDR3 DNA reads as TGTGCCTGGAGTGATAGTTACGGGGCTTTCTTT. This sequence encodes CAWSDSYGAFF.

This clone was recorded once. The V gene is TRBV5-3, the J gene TRBJ2-6, with 11 bases identical to TRBD2. TRBV5-3 falls under the ORF class, with uncertain function. The CDR3 has 19 amino acids. The trim removed 4 bases at V and 5 bases at J, leaving 14 bases unmatched. The CDR3 DNA reads TGTGCCAGAAGCCTAATAGCGGGAGGGCTTCGACCGTGGGCCAACGTCCTGACTTTC. Protein sequence: CARSLIAGGLRPWANVLTF.

A few counts support this clone. The rearrangement uses TRBV28 and TRBJ2-7; tentatively, D is TRBD1 (5 bases). The CDR3 spans 14 residues. CDR1 and CDR2 (germline): MDHEN, SYDVKM. The V end lost 5 bases, the J end lost 3 bases, and 14 bases lay between the germline ends. CDR3 region: CASSNDQGYYEQYF. CDR3 sequence (DNA): TGTGCCAGCAGTAACGACCAGGGATACTACGAGCAGTACTTC.

This sequence joins TRBV30 and TRBJ1-3, with a tentative D call TRBD1 (5 bases). This CDR3 region has 14 residues. V lost 0 bases, J lost 2 bases, and 8 bases lay in between. The germline V gene encodes CDR1 GTSNPN and CDR2 SVGIG (reference sequence). The CDR3 region is CAWSVEGPGNTIYF. The CDR3 coding sequence is TGTGCCTGGAGTGTAGAGGGGCCTGGAAACACCATATATTTT.